The clone carrying this TCR beta chain was picked up many times. These data belong to a study of T cell repertoires in cytomegalovirus infection. TCRdb reprocessed the reads via MiXCR and lists one record per CDR3 protein. The sample shows about 240,000 distinct CDR3 sequences, about 12% of them seen only once. The sample taken for sequencing was PBMCs. This receptor was taken from a human donor in good health (CMV status not recorded). Some clones in this sample may be carry-over from other donors' samples.

The CDR3 DNA sequence: TGTGCCAGCAGCTCCCAGTCACTCATCTATGGCTACACCTTC. Translated: CASSSQSLIYGYTF. The V call is TRBV7-2, the J call TRBJ1-2; D not certain. The CDR3 length is 14 residues. Trimming removed 4 bases at V and 4 bases at J, with 13 bases between. Germline CDR1 reads SGHTA; CDR2 reads FQGNSA.